This T cell receptor beta chain was identified during a study of CD8 T cells in ankylosing spondylitis. Overall study results and limits: Reactive arthritis synovial fluid and blood previously showed some of these motif variants. About 8 highly homologous variants made up a TCR beta motif that seemed to typify ankylosing spondylitis blood. Reports say disease-linked clones showed up significantly more in matched ankylosing spondylitis synovial fluid. The disease-linked clones had a CD8+ phenotype and low blood frequencies.

A few counts support this clonotype. Its antigen is still unknown. TCRdb called the 5' RACE reads again in MiXCR, with one record for every CDR3 protein. The table shows approximately 500,000 distinct CDR3 sequences, with roughly 13% occurring only once. The CDR3 is 15 amino acids. Trimming left V 5 bases short and J 6 bases short, with 18 bases between. Germline CDR1 SNHLY, CDR2 FYNNEI. The rearrangement joins TRBV2 to TRBJ2-3, with D maybe TRBD2 (6 bases). The TCR originated in a male donor with ankylosing spondylitis. Sequences were obtained from blood, either unsorted or a sorted T cell fraction (not recorded which). CDR3 sequence: CASSQLAQGEDTQYF. CDR3 in DNA: TGTGCCAGCAGTCAACTAGCACAAGGAGAGGATACGCAGTATTTT.